The 2 T cell receptor beta chains reported below all come from one sample, sequenced in a study of regulatory T cells in long-lasting Graves disease. TCR beta libraries were built with iRepertoire HTBI primers and Arm-PCR of CDR3 regions. TCRdb analysed the multiplex PCR reads with MiXCR anew, one entry per CDR3 protein. Of approximately 540,000 distinct CDR3 sequences in the sample, 12% were seen once. Time point: newly diagnosed GD, antithyroid drugs for less than 3 months. PBMC-derived RNA was used for the TCR library. The same sample was also used in a study of T cells in Graves' hyperthyroidism and ophthalmopathy.

The sequencing used peripheral blood mononuclear cells (PBMCs), collected at new diagnosis, from a patient treated with antithyroid drugs. The receptor source for this set is a woman in her twenties or thirties with Graves disease.

Of note for this clonotype: A read error is likely here: a far larger clone is one base away. This chain joins TRBV28 and TRBJ2-1, with a tentative D call TRBD2 (6 bases). Germline-derived CDR1 and CDR2 are MDHEN and SYDVKM. Deletions cut 6 bases from V and 10 bases from J, with 28 bases between. The CDR3 has 17 amino acids. CDR3 sequence reads: CASSPRTSWGVSYEQFF. Here the CDR3 DNA reads TGTGCCAGCAGCCCCCGGACATCTTGGGGGGTCTCCTACGAGCAGTTCTTC.

J is TRBJ1-2 and V is TRBV19; D unresolved. V lost 5 bases and J 3 bases, leaving 10 bases between the germline ends. This CDR3 has 13 amino acids. CDR1 is LNHDA and CDR2 is SQIVND in the germline V gene (reference sequence). CDR3 loop: CASSLAIYYGYTF. Here the CDR3 DNA reads TGTGCCAGTAGTTTGGCCATCTACTATGGCTACACCTTC.